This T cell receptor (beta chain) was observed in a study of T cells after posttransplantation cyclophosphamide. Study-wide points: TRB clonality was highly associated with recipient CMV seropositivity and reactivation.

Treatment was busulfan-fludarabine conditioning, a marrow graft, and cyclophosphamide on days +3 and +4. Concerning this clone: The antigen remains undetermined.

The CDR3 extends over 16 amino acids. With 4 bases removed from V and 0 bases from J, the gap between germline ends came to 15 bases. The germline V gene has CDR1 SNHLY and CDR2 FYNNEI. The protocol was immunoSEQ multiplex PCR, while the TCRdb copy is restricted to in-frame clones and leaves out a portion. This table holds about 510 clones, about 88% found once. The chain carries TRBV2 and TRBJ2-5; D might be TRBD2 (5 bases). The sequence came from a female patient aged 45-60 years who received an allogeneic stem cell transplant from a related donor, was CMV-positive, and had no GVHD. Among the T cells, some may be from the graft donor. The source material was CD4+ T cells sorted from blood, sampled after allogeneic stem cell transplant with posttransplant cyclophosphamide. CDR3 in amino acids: CASSAARTPNQETQYF. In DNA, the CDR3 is TGTGCCAGCAGTGCCGCCCGGACTCCCAACCAAGAGACCCAGTACTTC.